Presented here are 20 T cell receptor beta chains from one specimen sequenced in a study of T-cell reconstitution after alpha-beta-depleted transplantation in children. Unique molecular identifiers were incorporated into the prepared TCRbeta library. A single record per CDR3 protein comes from TCRdb applying MiXCR to the PCR reads. The repertoire holds approximately 99,000 distinct CDR3 sequences, about 6% seen once, with more than 20% in the top ten. Sequences were derived from PBMCs, mostly from graft donor cells, sampled 360 days after TCRalphabeta/CD19-depleted stem cell transplant. The source of these receptors is a male patient between 2 and 10 years old who had a stem cell transplant for acute lymphoblastic leukemia, so the T cells may come from the graft donor.

The CDR3 loop reads CASHSPRAASSYEQYF. CDR3 DNA sequence: TGTGCCAGCCACTCCCCCCGAGCGGCCAGCTCCTACGAGCAGTACTTC. V is TRBV12-3 or TRBV12-4 and J is TRBJ2-7, with D maybe TRBD2 (5 bases). The V gene lost 8 bases and the J gene lost 0 bases, with 20 bases spanning the gap. There are 16 residues in the CDR3.

The sample holds a few counts of this clonotype. The chain uses TRBV7-6 and TRBJ2-5, with TRBD2 as a possible D gene (6 bases). Trimming took off 3 bases at V and 7 bases at J, with 15 bases between the two ends. CDR3 length: 14 residues. In germline, CDR1 is SGHVS, CDR2 FNYEAQ. The CDR3 loop reads CASSLRWREGTQYF. In DNA form, the CDR3 reads TGTGCCAGCAGCTTGAGATGGCGGGAAGGGACCCAGTACTTC.

There are many counts of this clonotype. The chain employs TRBV20-1 and TRBJ1-5; 8 bases are a match to TRBD1. The V segment lost 4 bases and the J segment 2 bases; nucleotides outside the gene matches: 1. From germline, CDR1 is DFQATT and CDR2 SNEGSKA (reference sequence). The CDR3 has 13 residues. The CDR3 sequence: CSATQGGNQPQHF. The DNA of the CDR3 is TGCAGTGCTACACAGGGGGGCAATCAGCCCCAGCATTTT.

This clonotype was counted many times. The genes are TRBV5-1 and TRBJ2-7; tentative D call: TRBD1 (5 bases). Germline CDR1 reads SGHRS; CDR2 reads YFSETQ. The CDR3 length is 13 residues. Trimming shortened V by 3 bases and J by 3 bases, and 10 bases separated the two germline ends. The CDR3, as DNA: TGCGCCAGCAGCTACAGGAGTTACTACGAGCAGTACTTC. This translates into CASSYRSYYEQYF.

V gene TRBV10-1 combines with J gene TRBJ2-7; 9 bases are shared with TRBD1. Germline CDR1 is WNHNN and CDR2 is SYGVQD (reference sequence). J gave up 7 bases and V 0 bases, and 7 bases lay outside the gene matches. The CDR3 is 15 amino acids. In DNA form, the CDR3 reads TGCGCCAGCAGTGAGTCCGGGACAGGGTTCAAAGAGCAGTACTTC. Protein sequence: CASSESGTGFKEQYF.

Many counts were recorded for this clonotype. The gene calls are TRBV29-1 and TRBJ2-1; D is uncertain. Trimming removed 0 bases at V and 0 bases at J, with 9 bases between. Germline loops: CDR1 SQVTM, CDR2 ANQGSEA. CDR3 size: 15 residues. The CDR3 DNA reads TGCAGCGTTGAAGATCGGACGAGCTCCTACAATGAGCAGTTCTTC. Translation gives CSVEDRTSSYNEQFF.

This clonotype has ten or more counts. The chain recombines TRBV7-9 with TRBJ2-4; D may be TRBD2 (6 bases). This CDR3 contains 17 residues. The V and J ends lost 6 bases and 0 bases respectively, with 18 bases between them. Germline CDR1 is SEHNR and CDR2 is FQNEAQ (reference sequence). CDR3 region: CASSHTRAGGAKNIQYF. CDR3 coding DNA: TGTGCCAGCAGTCATACTAGGGCCGGGGGAGCCAAAAACATTCAGTACTTC.

This clonotype was recorded many times. The chain links TRBV2 to TRBJ2-4, with D hard to call. V was trimmed by 6 bases and J by 0 bases, leaving 15 bases between them. Germline V lookup: CDR1 SNHLY, CDR2 FYNNEI. The CDR3 has 16 amino acids. The CDR3 bases are TGTGCCAGCAGAGAACGACACCACCCAGCCAAAAACATTCAGTACTTC. It is translated as CASRERHHPAKNIQYF.

The chain combines TRBV25-1 with TRBJ2-2; D possibly corresponds to TRBD1 (6 bases). Germline CDR1 reads MGHDK; CDR2 reads SYGVNS. The V gene lost 7 bases and the J gene lost 5 bases, with 11 bases spanning the gap. This CDR3 has 13 amino acids. CDR3 DNA: TGTGCCAGCACCCAGGGGCAGACCGGGGAGCTGTTTTTT. Protein sequence: CASTQGQTGELFF.

This clonotype was detected many times. The J gene is TRBJ2-4, the V gene TRBV5-1; 8 bases are shared with TRBD2. V was pared by 3 bases and J by 6 bases, with 8 bases of the junction left unmatched. This CDR3 spans 15 amino acids. CDR1 is SGHRS and CDR2 is YFSETQ in the germline V gene. CDR3 nucleotide sequence: TGCGCCAGCAGCTCGAGGCTAGCGGGCTCAAACATTCAGTACTTC. Protein sequence: CASSSRLAGSNIQYF.

The table lists this clonotype with many counts. CDR3 bases: TGTGCCAGCAGCTTAAATGGAGACACAGATACGCAGTATTTT. Its protein product is CASSLNGDTDTQYF. The rearrangement uses TRBV7-3 and TRBJ2-3, with D unresolved. V shed 1 base and J shed 2 bases, with 7 bases lying between them. Germline V gives CDR1 SGHTA, CDR2 FQGTGA. The CDR3 is 14 amino acids.

In its sample, this clonotype was seen a few times. The chain joins TRBV24-1 to TRBJ2-1; D gene ambiguous. V lost 7 bases to trimming and J lost 0 bases, with 12 bases between them. Germline loops: CDR1 KGHDR, CDR2 SFDVKD. The length of the CDR3 is 15 residues. The CDR3 here is CATSGPAGSYNEQFF. Written as DNA, the CDR3 is TGTGCCACCAGCGGACCGGCCGGCTCCTACAATGAGCAGTTCTTC.

The chain joins TRBV20-1 to TRBJ2-5; 8 nucleotides align to TRBD2. V shed 0 bases and J 5 bases; nucleotides not matched to a gene: 8. This CDR3 region has 15 residues. Germline CDR1 and CDR2: DFQATT and SNEGSKA (reference sequence). The DNA of the CDR3 is TGCAGTGCTAGAGATCTCCATAGCGGGATGGAGACCCAGTACTTC. Translation: CSARDLHSGMETQYF.

This clonotype was counted ten times or more. This rearrangement joins TRBV25-1 to TRBJ2-7, with 7 bases fitting TRBD1. The CDR3 spans 18 residues. Germline V lookup: CDR1 MGHDK, CDR2 SYGVNS. With V trimmed by 5 bases and J by 0 bases, 16 bases remained unmatched. CDR3 residues: CASSPADRSRLSSYEQYF. CDR3 in DNA: TGTGCCAGCAGTCCTGCGGACAGGTCCCGCCTTAGCTCCTACGAGCAGTACTTC.

This clonotype was detected only a few times. This chain connects TRBV11-3 to TRBJ1-4; D not certain. The CDR3 length is 16 residues. CDR1 is SGHNT, CDR2 YENEEA, per germline. The V end lost 1 base, the J end lost 0 bases, and 9 bases lay between the germline ends. The CDR3 DNA reads as TGTGCCAGCAGCTTAGTATACGGACCAACTAATGAAAAACTGTTTTTT. It translates to CASSLVYGPTNEKLFF.

The table lists this clonotype with a few counts. The gene calls are TRBV20-1 and TRBJ2-1; D is ambiguous. V lost 5 bases, J lost 9 bases, and 8 bases lay in between. The CDR3 spans 10 residues. Germline-derived CDR1 and CDR2 are DFQATT and SNEGSKA (reference sequence). Here the CDR3 reads CSARAGEQFF. The DNA for the CDR3 is TGCAGTGCTCGCGCCGGTGAGCAGTTCTTC.

This clonotype has at least ten counts. This sequence joins TRBV11-3 and TRBJ1-6; TRBD1 agrees at 7 bases. Germline trimming cut 5 bases from V and 5 bases from J; bases unmatched to any gene: 6. This CDR3 region has 15 residues. Germline assignment: CDR1 SGHNT and CDR2 YENEEA. The CDR3 DNA sequence: TGTGCCAGCAGCCGCCGGGACAGCGATAATTCACCCCTCCACTTT. It translates to CASSRRDSDNSPLHF.

This clonotype was seen repeatedly, ten times or more. The chain carries TRBV7-9 and TRBJ2-7, with TRBD2 identical over 9 bases. The CDR3 runs to 13 residues. V was clipped by 2 bases and J by 7 bases; unmatched bases: 3. Germline assignment: CDR1 SEHNR and CDR2 FQNEAQ (reference sequence). The CDR3 sequence is CASSLRGRDEQYF. The DNA of the CDR3 is TGTGCCAGCAGCTTACGCGGGAGGGATGAGCAGTACTTC.

The V call is TRBV6-2 or TRBV6-3, the J call TRBJ2-7; TRBD2 is a possible D gene (5 bases). Germline values: CDR1 MNHEY, CDR2 SVGEGT. V lost 2 bases, J lost 2 bases, and 16 bases lay in between. The CDR3 has 16 residues. The chain's CDR3 is CASSYREVATTYEQYF. The CDR3 DNA follows: TGTGCCAGCAGTTACCGCGAGGTAGCGACCACCTACGAGCAGTACTTC.

This clonotype was counted ten times or more. The chain links TRBV4-1 to TRBJ2-7; no clear D gene. Germline values: CDR1 MGHRA, CDR2 YSYEKL. The CDR3 has 14 amino acids. V was clipped by 0 bases and J by 7 bases, with 13 bases between them. CDR3 nucleotide sequence: TGCGCCAGCAGCCAAGATATAACTCCTAAAGAGCAGTACTTC. Translation gives CASSQDITPKEQYF.